The 4 T cell receptor beta chains below were found in one sample sequenced in a study of shared T cell receptors in the human thymus. TCRdb keeps only in-frame clones here, not all; method: immunoSEQ multiplex PCR. This table holds hundreds of thousands of clones, more than 75% found once. This same sample was also taken into another study, of human thymus T cells.

Sequencing was done on a sample of thymocytes. The receptors were gathered from a boy younger than two with a congenital heart defect.

The rearrangement joins TRBV27 to TRBJ1-1, with D uncertain. V was shortened by 5 bases and J by 6 bases, with 25 bases between the two germline ends. The length of the CDR3 is 17 residues. CDR1 is MNHEY, CDR2 SMNVEV, per germline (reference sequence). In nucleotides, the CDR3 is TGTGCCAGCAGTCCCCACCGACTATGGGGTGGGAGCCCTGAAGCTTTCTTT. It translates to CASSPHRLWGGSPEAFF.

This chain joins TRBV25-1 and TRBJ1-2; TRBD1 agrees at 7 bases. In germline, CDR1 is MGHDK, CDR2 SYGVNS. There are 16 residues in the CDR3. With 2 bases clipped from V and 2 bases from J, the junction kept 8 bases outside the gene matches. CDR3 in amino acids: CASSEQPTGENYGYTF. The CDR3 DNA follows: TGTGCCAGCAGTGAACAGCCTACAGGGGAAAACTATGGCTACACCTTC.

The genes are TRBV4-3 and TRBJ2-1, with 7 bases aligning to TRBD2. CDR1 LGHNA and CDR2 YSLEER come from the germline V gene. The V segment lost 4 bases and the J segment 2 bases; nucleotides outside the gene matches: 2. The CDR3 runs to 14 residues. CDR3 DNA: TGCGCCAGCAGCCGAGCGGGGACCTACAATGAGCAGTTCTTC. This sequence encodes CASSRAGTYNEQFF.

The gene calls are TRBV30 and TRBJ1-2, with TRBD1 identical over 7 bases. This CDR3 comprises 16 residues. Trimming removed 0 bases from V and 2 bases from J; junction bases left unmatched: 9. In germline, CDR1 is GTSNPN, CDR2 SVGIG (reference sequence). The CDR3 here is CAWSVTGQEMNYGYTF. CDR3 in DNA: TGTGCCTGGAGTGTAACCGGACAGGAGATGAACTATGGCTACACCTTC.